A few counts support the clone carrying this T cell receptor beta chain. Its antigen is undetermined. These data come from a study of T cells in Graves' hyperthyroidism and ophthalmopathy. Turning to the study itself: Blood was drawn when the patient was first diagnosed and still untreated.

General study results and limits: The blood repertoire included most of the expanded thyroid clonotypes above 0.001.

Uncontrolled infection, other autoimmune disease, pregnancy or lactation led to exclusion. RNA transcripts were the template for amplifying TCR beta CDR3 regions. The TCR CDR3 first-round RT-PCR relied on the HTBI primer set. TCRdb analysed the multiplex PCR reads with MiXCR anew, one entry per CDR3 protein. In the table there are 500,000 to 650,000 distinct CDR3 sequences, approximately 15% of which are singletons. The sequenced material came from blood. The sequence was collected from a middle-aged woman with Graves' hyperthyroidism.

The CDR3, as DNA: TGTGCCAGCAGCTTAGTCATAGCGGGAACCACAGATACGCAGTATTTT. Translating gives CASSLVIAGTTDTQYF. The genes are TRBV11-3 and TRBJ2-3, with 8 bases lining up with TRBD2. The V gene's germline CDR1 is SGHNT and CDR2 YENEEA. The V segment lost 1 base and the J segment 2 bases; nucleotides outside the gene matches: 5. The CDR3 spans 16 residues.